The 23 T cell receptor beta chains reported below all come from one sample, sequenced in a study of blood T cell repertoires in COVID-19. TCRdb's copy holds only in-frame clones and misses some; the assay was immunoSEQ multiplex PCR. The data show approximately 110,000 clones, with roughly 80% seen just once and roughly a fifth held by the top ten. The specimen sequenced was peripheral blood. Receptors originate from a woman between 70 and 85 years old with acute or convalescent COVID-19.

V usage is TRBV11-2 and J usage is TRBJ1-1; D uncertain. V was shortened by 5 bases and J by 4 bases, with 11 bases between the two germline ends. The CDR3 covers 13 residues. Germline values: CDR1 SGHAT, CDR2 FQNNGV. CDR3 coding DNA: TGTGCCAGCAGCCTTGAGGTAGGCACTGAAGCTTTCTTT. Its translation: CASSLEVGTEAFF.

This clone was counted a single time. The chain is built from TRBV10-3 and TRBJ2-5, with 8 bases matching TRBD1. The CDR3 extends over 15 amino acids. Germline assignment: CDR1 ENHRY and CDR2 SYGVKD. The ends lost 3 bases at V and 5 bases at J; junction bases unmatched: 8. As DNA, the CDR3 is TGTGCCATCAGTGAACACGGACAGGGCGGGGAGACCCAGTACTTC. This translates into CAISEHGQGGETQYF.

This rearrangement joins TRBV5-1 to TRBJ2-3; 7 nucleotides match TRBD1. Trimming at V came to 4 bases and at J to 3 bases, leaving 11 bases not matched to a gene. CDR1 is SGHRS and CDR2 is YFSETQ in the germline V gene. This CDR3 spans 16 amino acids. CDR3: CASSAKDRVGTDTQYF. For the CDR3, the DNA is TGCGCCAGCAGCGCAAAAGACAGGGTGGGAACAGATACGCAGTATTTT.

The gene calls are TRBV30 and TRBJ1-2, with 7 positions matching TRBD1. This CDR3 region has 14 residues. Germline CDR1 is GTSNPN and CDR2 is SVGIG (reference sequence). V lost 1 base to trimming and J lost 5 bases; unmatched junction nucleotides: 7. The chain's CDR3 is CAWSGQGVGYGYTF. The CDR3 DNA follows: TGTGCCTGGAGTGGACAGGGAGTCGGGTATGGCTACACCTTC.

CDR3 sequence reads: CASSPRQIEKLFF. Here the CDR3 DNA reads TGTGCCAGCTCACCGAGACAGATTGAAAAACTGTTTTTT. The genes are TRBV18 and TRBJ1-4, with a possible D match to TRBD1 (5 bases). This CDR3 has 13 residues. Germline lookup yields CDR1 KGHSH and CDR2 LQKENI. The germline V and J ends were trimmed by 3 bases and 7 bases, with 9 bases remaining between them.

A single count supports this clone. This rearrangement joins TRBV6-5 to TRBJ1-1; 7 positions agree with TRBD1. V lost 6 bases to trimming and J lost 1 base; unmatched junction nucleotides: 8. CDR3 length: 15 amino acids. Germline CDR1 and CDR2: MNHEY and SVGAGI. CDR3 bases: TGTGCCAGCAGGAAAACAGGGGTAGGGAACACTGAAGCTTTCTTT. Translating it yields CASRKTGVGNTEAFF.

This chain connects TRBV2 to TRBJ1-2; 9 bases are a match to TRBD1. The CDR3 covers 14 residues. The V gene's germline CDR1 is SNHLY and CDR2 FYNNEI. Trimming at V came to 11 bases and at J to 3 bases, leaving 10 bases not matched to a gene. CDR3 coding DNA: TGTGCCTCTCAGGGACAGGGATTCGACTATGGCTACACCTTC. Protein product: CASQGQGFDYGYTF. Using reference TRBV2 and TRBJ1-2 for the parts outside the CDR3, the full variable domain is EPEVTQTPSHQVTQMGQEVILRCVPISNHLYFYWYRQILGQKVEFLVSFYNNEISEKSEIFDDQFSVERPDGSNFTLKIRSTKLEDSAMYFCASQGQGFDYGYTFGSGTRLTVV.

CDR3 sequence: CASSLGQAYSGNTIYF. The CDR3 coding sequence is TGTGCCAGCAGCTTAGGACAGGCGTACTCTGGAAACACCATATATTTT. V and J are TRBV7-6 and TRBJ1-3, with D tentatively TRBD1 (6 bases). This CDR3 is 16 amino acids long. Germline CDR1 and CDR2: SGHVS and FNYEAQ. The V end lost 1 base, the J end lost 0 bases, and 10 bases lay between the germline ends.

The chain is built from TRBV12-2 and TRBJ2-2; the DNA was not used to check the table's D call, TRBD1. TRBV12-2 represents a pseudogene. The CDR3 is 17 amino acids. The CDR3 reads CASRLALDRAGAGELFF. The CDR3 nucleotides are TGTGCAAGTCGCTTAGCCCTCGACAGGGCCGGGGCCGGGGAGCTGTTTTTT.

V is TRBV7-6 and J is TRBJ2-1, with D possibly being TRBD1 (5 bases). V lost 2 bases to trimming and J lost 5 bases, with 13 bases between them. This CDR3 has 15 residues. Germline lookup yields CDR1 SGHVS and CDR2 FNYEAQ. CDR3 sequence reads: CASSLRPSRDNEQFF. The CDR3 DNA sequence: TGTGCCAGCAGCTTAAGACCCAGCAGGGACAATGAGCAGTTCTTC.

This clone was seen just once. J is TRBJ1-2 and V is TRBV7-9; D not resolved. V was trimmed by 3 bases and J by 0 bases, leaving 11 bases between them. Germline CDR1 is SEHNR and CDR2 is FQNEAQ (reference sequence). The CDR3 is made up of 15 amino acids. The CDR3 region is CASSFNTVTNYGYTF. The CDR3 region has the DNA TGTGCCAGCAGCTTTAACACCGTTACTAACTATGGCTACACCTTC.

This sequence joins TRBV3-1 (or the pseudogene TRBV3-2) and TRBJ1-1; tentatively, D is TRBD1 (5 bases). V was trimmed by 4 bases and J by 6 bases, leaving 12 bases between them. CDR3 length: 13 amino acids. CDR1 and CDR2 from the germline V gene are LGHDT and YNNKEL (reference sequence). CDR3 coding DNA: TGTGCCAGCAGCCCGTCAGGGTCTTCTGAAGCTTTCTTT. The encoded protein is CASSPSGSSEAFF.

This chain uses TRBV5-1 with TRBJ1-3; 7 bases are shared with TRBD1. With 0 bases clipped from V and 4 bases from J, the junction kept 4 bases outside the gene matches. Germline V gives CDR1 SGHRS, CDR2 YFSETQ. The CDR3 covers 15 residues. CDR3 DNA: TGCGCCAGCAGCTTGGGACAGGGAAACGGAAACACCATATATTTT. Its translation is CASSLGQGNGNTIYF.

The V and J genes are TRBV10-3 and TRBJ1-4; 9 positions agree with TRBD1. Unmatched junction bases numbered 8, after V lost 11 bases and J lost 7 bases. Germline V CDR1 and CDR2: ENHRY, SYGVKD. The CDR3 length is 13 residues. This CDR3 is CAVGRDRVEKLFF. The DNA for the CDR3 is TGTGCCGTTGGTAGGGACAGGGTTGAAAAACTGTTTTTT.

The rearrangement joins TRBV5-1 to TRBJ2-5, with D maybe TRBD2 (6 bases). V was clipped by 4 bases and J by 5 bases, with 18 bases between them. The CDR3 consists of 15 residues. From germline, CDR1 is SGHRS and CDR2 YFSETQ. Here the CDR3 reads CASSIGGSGWETQYF. Here the CDR3 DNA reads TGCGCCAGCAGCATTGGAGGGTCAGGCTGGGAGACCCAGTACTTC.

This clone occurred a few times. The chain employs TRBV6-1 and TRBJ1-1; 9 bases map to TRBD1. CDR3 length: 16 amino acids. With V trimmed by 2 bases and J by 3 bases, 7 bases remained unmatched. Germline-derived CDR1 and CDR2 are MNHNS and SASEGT. The DNA of the CDR3 is TGTGCCAGCAGTGAAATTGGACAGGGGTGGGACACTGAAGCTTTCTTT. This sequence encodes CASSEIGQGWDTEAFF.

Only one count was recorded for this clone. The genes are TRBV6-2 or TRBV6-3 and TRBJ1-2; D is possibly TRBD1 (5 bases). The germline gives CDR1 MNHEY, CDR2 SVGEGT. V lost 0 bases and J lost 6, with 8 bases in between. There are 13 residues in the CDR3. The CDR3 nucleotides are TGTGCCAGCAGTTACTCGAACAGGAATGGCTACACCTTC. Protein: CASSYSNRNGYTF.

DNA of the CDR3: TGTGCCAGTAGTATCCAGGGGACCGGTGAGCAGTTCTTC. This codes for CASSIQGTGEQFF. This chain uses TRBV19 with TRBJ2-1; the D gene is possibly TRBD1 (6 bases). Trimming took 3 bases from V and 9 from J, leaving 12 bases between them. The CDR3 length is 13 residues. CDR1 LNHDA and CDR2 SQIVND come from the germline V gene (reference sequence). Using reference TRBV19 and TRBJ2-1 for the parts outside the CDR3, the full variable domain is DGGITQSPKYLFRKEGQNVTLSCEQNLNHDAMYWYRQDPGQGLRLIYYSQIVNDFQKGDIAEGYSVSREKKESFPLTVTSAQKNPTAFYLCASSIQGTGEQFFGPGTRLTVL.

A single count supports this clone. The chain uses TRBV2 and TRBJ1-5; TRBD1 is a possible D gene (5 bases). The CDR3 is 14 residues long. The V end lost 0 bases, the J end lost 9 bases, and 12 bases lay between the germline ends. Germline V gene data show CDR1 as SNHLY and CDR2 as FYNNEI. CDR3 protein: CASSEAGGGRPQHF. The DNA of the CDR3 is TGTGCCAGCAGTGAAGCGGGGGGTGGACGGCCCCAGCATTTT.

The genes are TRBV11-2 and TRBJ2-1, with TRBD2 as a possible D gene (7 bases). Germline V gene sequence: CDR1 SGHAT, CDR2 FQNNGV. The CDR3 totals 15 residues. The V and J ends lost 1 base and 5 bases respectively, with 12 bases between them. The CDR3 reads CASSLAPGGHNEQFF. For the CDR3, the DNA is TGTGCCAGCAGCTTAGCCCCCGGGGGGCACAATGAGCAGTTCTTC.

The chain uses TRBV11-2 and TRBJ1-6, with D maybe TRBD1 (5 bases). Germline V gives CDR1 SGHAT, CDR2 FQNNGV. This CDR3 region has 14 residues. Trimming removed 3 bases from V and 7 bases from J, with 10 bases in between. Here the CDR3 DNA reads TGTGCCAGCAGCTTTAAGGGGCAAAATTCACCCCTCCACTTT. This sequence encodes CASSFKGQNSPLHF.

The genes are TRBV30 and TRBJ1-6; no firm D call. From germline, CDR1 is GTSNPN and CDR2 SVGIG (reference sequence). Trimming cost V 3 bases and J 7 bases, with 13 bases left between them. This CDR3 contains 14 residues. CDR3: CAWRLAAKNSPLHF. Written as DNA, the CDR3 is TGTGCCTGGAGGCTGGCCGCCAAGAATTCACCCCTCCACTTT. Variable domain in full (rest from reference TRBV30 and TRBJ1-6): SQTIHQWPATLVQPVGSPLSLECTVEGTSNPNLYWYRQAAGRGLQLLFYSVGIGQISSEVPQNLSASRPQDRQFILSSKKLLLSDSGFYLCAWRLAAKNSPLHFGNGTRLTVT.

This rearrangement joins TRBV28 to TRBJ1-1; D gene unclear. CDR1 is MDHEN, CDR2 SYDVKM, per germline. The CDR3 has 13 amino acids. V was trimmed by 5 bases and J by 3 bases, leaving 10 bases between them. The CDR3: CASSTRLYTEAFF. As DNA, the CDR3 is TGTGCCAGCAGTACCAGACTGTACACTGAAGCTTTCTTT.